The rows below give T cell receptor beta chains drawn from one sample of a study of T cell repertoires in cytomegalovirus infection. Via MiXCR, TCRdb re-called the reads, giving one row per CDR3 protein. The repertoire includes roughly 200,000 distinct CDR3 sequences, roughly 9% of them detected once, and roughly 4.8% sits in the top ten. The material sequenced was PBMCs. The receptor source for this set is a human donor in good health (CMV status not recorded). Some clones in this sample may be carry-over from other donors' samples. CDR3s include the opening cysteine and the closing phenylalanine or tryptophan. D genes are given only for firm matches.

CDR3 length	V gene	D gene	J gene	CDR3 protein
16	TRBV11-2	.	TRBJ1-2	CASSSLGGAKNYGYTF
18	TRBV7-8	.	TRBJ1-1	CASSLLYRAKRGATEAFF
15	TRBV28	TRBD1	TRBJ2-5	CASTLSEGAQETQYF
14	TRBV7-8	.	TRBJ2-7	CASSLRSNTYEQYF
18	TRBV7-8	TRBD2	TRBJ2-1	CASSPPRRLAGEQNEQFF
14	TRBV5-1	.	TRBJ1-1	CASSPSGGDTEAFF
15	TRBV12-3/TRBV12-4	.	TRBJ2-7	CASSPQSGNSYEQYF
14	TRBV7-2	.	TRBJ2-7	CANSLDTGRNELYF
13	TRBV12-3/TRBV12-4	.	TRBJ1-5	CASSWAINQPQHF
13	TRBV7-2	TRBD1	TRBJ1-1	CASSHRGGTEAFF
15	TRBV9	.	TRBJ2-1	CASSVVEGTYNEQFF
14	TRBV6-2/TRBV6-3	TRBD1	TRBJ2-7	CASSRQGNSYEQYF
14	TRBV28	TRBD1	TRBJ1-5	CATDGTAGNQPQHF
16	TRBV9	TRBD1	TRBJ2-6	CASSAWTGAGANVLTF
13	TRBV29-1	TRBD1	TRBJ1-1	CSVQQGGNTEAFF